One sample yielded the 28 T cell receptor beta chains listed below, sequenced in a study of T cell responses to AZD1222 COVID-19 vaccine. Generated by immunoSEQ multiplex PCR, the TCRdb table keeps only in-frame clones and is missing some. The sample has roughly 120,000 clones, around 88% seen once. Sequences were derived from peripheral blood, sampled 28 days after the second AZD1222 dose. The origin of the receptors is an adult who received the AZD1222 COVID-19 vaccine.

This chain connects TRBV28 to TRBJ1-5; D remains unclear. CDR1 and CDR2 (germline): MDHEN, SYDVKM. V was cut by 3 bases and J by 7 bases, with 4 bases left in between. The CDR3 totals 11 residues. The CDR3 DNA is TGTGCCAGCAGTTTTGAGCAGCCCCAGCATTTT. It codes for CASSFEQPQHF.

The chain has TRBV19 and TRBJ2-1, with D uncertain. The CDR3 sequence is 13 residues long. V lost 5 bases to trimming and J lost 8 bases, with 13 bases between them. Germline CDR1 LNHDA, CDR2 SQIVND (reference sequence). In DNA, the CDR3 is TGTGCCAGTAGTCCCCCGTTGGCGGATGAGCAGTTCTTC. It codes for CASSPPLADEQFF.

The rearrangement links TRBV4-2 to TRBJ1-1; no clear D. Germline CDR1 is LGHNA and CDR2 is YNFKEQ. The length of the CDR3 is 13 residues. V was cut by 1 base and J by 1 base, with 4 bases left in between. In nucleotides, the CDR3 is TGTGCCAGCAGCCAAGGGGGGAACACTGAAGCTTTCTTT. Residues: CASSQGGNTEAFF.

The V gene is TRBV5-1, the J gene TRBJ2-4; 12 bases align to TRBD2. The CDR3 runs to 13 residues. After removal of 4 bases from V and 8 bases from J, the junction contained 1 base not matched to a gene. Germline V gene sequence: CDR1 SGHRS, CDR2 YFSETQ. The CDR3 sequence: CASSRTSGDIQYF. The DNA of the CDR3 is TGCGCCAGCAGCCGGACTAGCGGGGACATTCAGTACTTC.

This chain links TRBV15 with TRBJ2-3; D call uncertain. With 0 bases removed from V and 2 bases from J, the gap between germline ends came to 12 bases. The CDR3 contains 16 residues. Germline V gives CDR1 LNHNV, CDR2 YYDKDF (reference sequence). This CDR3 reads CATSRDRGPSTDTQYF. DNA for the CDR3: TGTGCCACCAGCAGAGATCGTGGGCCATCCACAGATACGCAGTATTTT.

This clone was seen a few times. The V and J genes are TRBV2 and TRBJ1-1; 7 bases map to TRBD1. The germline CDR1 and CDR2 sequences are SNHLY and FYNNEI. The CDR3 is 16 amino acids. With V trimmed by 3 bases and J by 3 bases, 10 bases remained unmatched. The CDR3 bases are TGTGCCAGCAGTGATTCTTTAACAGGGGCCCACACTGAAGCTTTCTTT. Translating gives CASSDSLTGAHTEAFF.

V gene TRBV19 combines with J gene TRBJ2-3; 7 nucleotides line up with TRBD1. There are 16 residues in the CDR3. Germline CDR1 and CDR2: LNHDA and SQIVND (reference sequence). J was trimmed by 0 bases and V by 7 bases; bases with no gene match: 10. The CDR3: CASTLGTASSTDTQYF. Written as DNA, the CDR3 is TGTGCCAGTACCCTTGGGACAGCCTCTAGCACAGATACGCAGTATTTT.

V is TRBV7-2 and J is TRBJ2-5; TRBD2 is a possible D gene (5 bases). V lost 5 bases to trimming and J lost 8 bases, with 21 bases between them. The CDR3 consists of 15 residues. Germline assignment: CDR1 SGHTA and CDR2 FQGNSA. CDR3 in DNA: TGTGCCAGCAGCCAAAACCCGGGCCGGGGATACACCCAGTACTTC. Its protein product is CASSQNPGRGYTQYF.

The chain recombines TRBV11-3 with TRBJ1-1, with D possibly TRBD1 on 6 matching bases. CDR1 is SGHNT and CDR2 is YENEEA in the germline V gene. V lost 0 bases and J 8 bases, leaving 16 bases between the germline ends. This CDR3 is built from 15 residues. The CDR3 nucleotides are TGTGCCAGCAGCTTAGATCACGACAGGCTAACCGAAGCTTTCTTT. It codes for CASSLDHDRLTEAFF.

The gene calls are TRBV19 and TRBJ1-2; TRBD1 matches at 8 bases. This CDR3 contains 17 residues. The trim removed 5 bases at V and 3 bases at J, leaving 14 bases unmatched. CDR1 is LNHDA, CDR2 SQIVND, per germline (reference sequence). The CDR3, as DNA: TGTGCCAGTAGTTCGACGACCGGGACAGGCAAGGACTATGGCTACACCTTC. It is translated as CASSSTTGTGKDYGYTF.

In its sample, this clone was seen once. This chain joins TRBV24-1 and TRBJ1-3; the D is unclear. There are 16 residues in the CDR3. V lost 3 bases and J 0 bases, leaving 11 bases between the germline ends. Germline CDR1 KGHDR, CDR2 SFDVKD. The chain's CDR3 is CATSDPRSSSGNTIYF. The CDR3 DNA reads TGTGCCACCAGTGATCCTCGGTCGAGCTCTGGAAACACCATATATTTT.

The chain employs TRBV27 and TRBJ2-1; 10 nucleotides agree with TRBD2. This CDR3 has 15 residues. Germline V gene lookup returns CDR1 MNHEY and CDR2 SMNVEV (reference sequence). Germline trimming cut 2 bases from V and 6 bases from J; bases unmatched to any gene: 4. CDR3 sequence (DNA): TGTGCCAGCAGTTTAGGGACTAGCGAACTCAATGAGCAGTTCTTC. This encodes CASSLGTSELNEQFF.

This chain's CDR3 is CASSSWTGSFTGELFF. DNA for the CDR3: TGTGCCAGCAGCTCTTGGACAGGGAGTTTCACCGGGGAGCTGTTTTTT. The chain couples TRBV7-2 to TRBJ2-2, with 8 bases identical to TRBD1. The CDR3 loop spans 16 amino acids. The junction had 8 bases not matched to a gene; V was cut back by 4 bases and J by 4 bases. CDR1 SGHTA and CDR2 FQGNSA come from the germline V gene.

The CDR3 coding sequence is TGCGCCAGCAGCTTGGCCGGTCCGGACTCTGGAAACACCATATATTTT. Amino acid sequence: CASSLAGPDSGNTIYF. The genes are TRBV5-1 and TRBJ1-3; no definite D call. The germline V gene has CDR1 SGHRS and CDR2 YFSETQ. CDR3 length: 16 residues. Trimming cost V 0 bases and J 0 bases, with 10 bases left between them.

This sequence joins TRBV19 and TRBJ1-2; D gene uncertain. Germline CDR1 reads LNHDA; CDR2 reads SQIVND (reference sequence). Deletions cut 6 bases from V and 8 bases from J, with 16 bases between. The CDR3 totals 13 residues. DNA for the CDR3: TGTGCCAGTAGCTCCCGGGCGGGCCGAGGCTACACCTTC. This sequence encodes CASSSRAGRGYTF.

The J gene is TRBJ1-5, the V gene TRBV6-5; D might be TRBD1 (6 bases). The CDR3 consists of 14 residues. The ends were cut back, 7 bases at V and 3 bases at J, with 13 bases in the middle. The germline V gene encodes CDR1 MNHEY and CDR2 SVGAGI. The CDR3, as DNA: TGTGCCAGCAAAGGGGGGTCCCACAATCAGCCCCAGCATTTT. Translated: CASKGGSHNQPQHF.

The gene calls are TRBV12-3 or TRBV12-4 and TRBJ1-2; 8 bases agree with TRBD1. The CDR3 spans 12 residues. The trim removed 6 bases at V and 4 bases at J, leaving 1 base unmatched. In nucleotides, the CDR3 is TGTGCCAGCAGCGGACAGGGCTATGGCTACACCTTC. Translated: CASSGQGYGYTF.

A single count supports this clone. The CDR3 sequence: CASSLRWQKGYEQYF. For the CDR3, the DNA is TGTGCCAGCAGCTTAAGGTGGCAGAAAGGGTACGAGCAGTACTTC. The rearrangement joins TRBV11-2 to TRBJ2-7, with unresolved D. Germline V CDR1 and CDR2: SGHAT, FQNNGV. V was pared by 2 bases and J by 4 bases, with 15 bases between. The CDR3 covers 15 residues.

The chain uses TRBV11-3 and TRBJ2-1, with no clear D. Germline CDR1 reads SGHNT; CDR2 reads YENEEA. V gave up 0 bases and J gave up 12 bases, with 12 bases separating them. The CDR3 totals 13 residues. The CDR3, as DNA: TGTGCCAGCAGCTTAGAACGAAGCCGTGGGCAGTTCTTC. This codes for CASSLERSRGQFF.

The J gene is TRBJ2-7, the V gene TRBV28; tentatively, D is TRBD1 or TRBD2 (6 bases each). The CDR3 contains 15 residues. V was trimmed by 8 bases and J by 3 bases, leaving 20 bases between them. In germline, CDR1 is MDHEN, CDR2 SYDVKM. The CDR3 sequence is CASHSPSGAGYEQYF. CDR3 nucleotide sequence: TGTGCCAGCCACTCGCCCTCGGGGGCAGGCTACGAGCAGTACTTC.

The chain links TRBV4-1 to TRBJ2-5; D call uncertain. The length of the CDR3 is 13 residues. Between the trimmed V and J ends, which lost 1 base and 5 bases, there was a span of 8 bases. Germline CDR1 reads MGHRA; CDR2 reads YSYEKL. The CDR3 loop reads CASSQALVETQYF. In DNA form, the CDR3 reads TGCGCCAGCAGCCAAGCGCTGGTGGAGACCCAGTACTTC.

This clone was observed a single time. A read error may account for a junction end that differs from germline. The chain has TRBV2 and TRBJ1-1; D is uncertain. Germline assignment: CDR1 SNHLY and CDR2 FYNNEI. CDR3 length: 9 residues. The CDR3 DNA sequence: TGTGCCAGCGGCGACTCGGTGGTCTTT. Residues: CASGDSVVF.

The chain employs TRBV28 and TRBJ2-1; D call uncertain. Trimming took 5 bases from V and 2 from J, leaving 1 base between them. CDR1 is MDHEN and CDR2 is SYDVKM in the germline V gene. CDR3 size: 11 residues. For the CDR3, the DNA is TGTGCCAGCAGTGCCTACAATGAGCAGTTCTTC. Translated: CASSAYNEQFF.

This rearrangement joins TRBV6-1 to TRBJ2-7, with D uncertain. V lost 6 bases, J lost 3 bases, and 12 bases lay in between. The CDR3 is made up of 13 amino acids. The germline gives CDR1 MNHNS, CDR2 SASEGT. CDR3 in amino acids: CASRGPSFYEQYF. The CDR3 DNA reads TGTGCCAGCAGAGGACCATCCTTCTACGAGCAGTACTTC.

The J gene is TRBJ2-7, the V gene TRBV4-1; 9 bases align to TRBD1. V was pared by 2 bases and J by 3 bases, with 5 bases of the junction left unmatched. The germline CDR1 and CDR2 sequences are MGHRA and YSYEKL. The CDR3 consists of 15 residues. CDR3 sequence reads: CASSQPGQGIYEQYF. CDR3 in DNA: TGCGCCAGCAGCCAACCGGGACAGGGTATCTACGAGCAGTACTTC.

The chain combines TRBV25-1 with TRBJ1-6, with TRBD1 matching over 7 bases. The CDR3 is 15 residues long. CDR1 and CDR2 (germline): MGHDK, SYGVNS. J lost 8 bases, V lost 7 bases, and 11 bases had no gene match. The CDR3 spells CASTEVGGWDSPLHF. As DNA, the CDR3 is TGTGCCAGCACCGAAGTAGGGGGCTGGGATTCACCCCTCCACTTT.

The V and J genes are TRBV7-9 and TRBJ1-5; D not resolved. Germline loops: CDR1 SEHNR, CDR2 FQNEAQ (reference sequence). The V end lost 5 bases, the J end lost 3 bases, and 11 bases lay between the germline ends. There are 14 residues in the CDR3. The CDR3 coding sequence is TGTGCCAGCAGCCTGACGGGAAACAATCAGCCCCAGCATTTT. It codes for CASSLTGNNQPQHF.

The J gene is TRBJ2-2, the V gene TRBV6-2 or TRBV6-3; D is undetermined. With 1 base removed from V and 6 bases from J, the gap between germline ends came to 12 bases. This CDR3 is built from 15 residues. CDR1 MNHEY and CDR2 SVGEGT come from the germline V gene. The CDR3 DNA reads as TGTGCCAGCAGTTACTACGGTTATGGGGCCGGGGAGCTGTTTTTT. Translated: CASSYYGYGAGELFF.